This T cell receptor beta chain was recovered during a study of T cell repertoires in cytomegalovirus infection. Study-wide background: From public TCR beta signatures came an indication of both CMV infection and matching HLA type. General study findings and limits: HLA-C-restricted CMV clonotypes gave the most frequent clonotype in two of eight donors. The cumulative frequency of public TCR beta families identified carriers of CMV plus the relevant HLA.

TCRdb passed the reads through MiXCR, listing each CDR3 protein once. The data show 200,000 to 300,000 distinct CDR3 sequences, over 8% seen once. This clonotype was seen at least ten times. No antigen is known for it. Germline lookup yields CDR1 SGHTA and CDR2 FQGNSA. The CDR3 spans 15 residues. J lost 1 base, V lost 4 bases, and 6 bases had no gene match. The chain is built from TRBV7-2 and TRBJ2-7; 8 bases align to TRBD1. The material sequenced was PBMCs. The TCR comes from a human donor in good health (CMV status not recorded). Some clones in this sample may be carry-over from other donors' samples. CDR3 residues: CASSYSGQGSYEQYF. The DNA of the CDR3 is TGTGCCAGCAGCTACTCAGGACAGGGATCCTACGAGCAGTACTTC.